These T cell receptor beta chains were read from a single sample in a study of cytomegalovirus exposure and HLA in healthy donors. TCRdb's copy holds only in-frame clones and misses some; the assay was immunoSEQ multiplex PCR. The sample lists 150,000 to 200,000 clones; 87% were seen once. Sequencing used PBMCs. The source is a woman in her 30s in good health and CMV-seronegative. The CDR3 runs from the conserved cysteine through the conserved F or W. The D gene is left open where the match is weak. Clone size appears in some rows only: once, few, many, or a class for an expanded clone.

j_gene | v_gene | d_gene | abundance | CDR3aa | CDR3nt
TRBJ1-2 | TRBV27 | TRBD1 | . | CASSPGQGGFNYGYTF | TGTGCCAGCAGCCCGGGACAGGGAGGATTTAACTATGGCTACACCTTC
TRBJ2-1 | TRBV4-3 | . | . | CASSQDGLAPEQFF | TGCGCCAGCAGCCAAGATGGTTTAGCGCCTGAGCAGTTCTTC
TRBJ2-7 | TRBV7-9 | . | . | CASSLGQIYEQYF | TGTGCCAGCAGCTTAGGGCAGATCTACGAGCAGTACTTC
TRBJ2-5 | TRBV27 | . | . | CASSPSTGRLQETQYF | TGTGCCAGCAGTCCATCGACAGGGAGGCTCCAAGAGACCCAGTACTTC
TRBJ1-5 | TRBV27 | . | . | CASSQQGSNQPQHF | TGTGCCAGCAGTCAACAGGGTAGCAATCAGCCCCAGCATTTT
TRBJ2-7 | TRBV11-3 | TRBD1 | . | CASSPTTGAEQYF | TGTGCCAGCAGCCCTACGACAGGGGCCGAGCAGTACTTC
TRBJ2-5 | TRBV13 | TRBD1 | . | CASSSGQRETQYF | TGTGCCAGCAGCTCGGGACAGAGGGAGACCCAGTACTTC
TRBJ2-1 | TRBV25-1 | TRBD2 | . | CASRSGGNNEQFF | TGTGCCAGCAGAAGCGGGGGGAACAATGAGCAGTTCTTC
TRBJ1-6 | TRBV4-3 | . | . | CASSQLGGGSNSPLHF | TGCGCCAGCAGCCAACTGGGAGGGGGAAGTAATTCACCCCTCCACTTT
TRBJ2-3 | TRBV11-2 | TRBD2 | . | CASSIDSSGGTDTQYF | TGTGCCAGCAGCATCGATTCTAGCGGGGGGACAGATACGCAGTATTTT
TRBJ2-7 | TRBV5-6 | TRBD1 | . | CASSFIRDRPYEQYF | TGTGCCAGCAGCTTTATCCGGGACAGACCTTACGAGCAGTACTTC
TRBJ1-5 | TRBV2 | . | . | CASRRVGGNQPQHF | TGTGCCAGCCGGAGGGTAGGGGGCAATCAGCCCCAGCATTTT
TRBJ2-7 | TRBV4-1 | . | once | CASSQALGGFDEQYF | TGCGCCAGCAGCCAAGCCTTGGGGGGTTTCGACGAGCAGTACTTC
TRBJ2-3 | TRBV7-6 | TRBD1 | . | CASSLADRGSPDTQYF | TGTGCCAGCAGCTTAGCGGACAGGGGTTCTCCAGATACGCAGTATTTT
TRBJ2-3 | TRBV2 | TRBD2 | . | CASSTGTSVSDTQYF | TGTGCCAGCAGTACCGGGACTAGTGTCTCAGATACGCAGTATTTT
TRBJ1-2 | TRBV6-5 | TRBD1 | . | CASSKDRGGYTF | TGTGCCAGCAGTAAGGACAGGGGTGGCTACACCTTC
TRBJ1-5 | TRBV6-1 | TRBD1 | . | CASSEARRQGFYSNQPQHF | TGTGCCAGCAGTGAAGCGAGGAGACAGGGCTTCTATAGCAATCAGCCCCAGCATTTT
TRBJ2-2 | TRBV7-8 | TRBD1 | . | CASSGEGQGDSGTGELFF | TGTGCCAGCAGCGGAGAAGGACAGGGGGACTCGGGCACCGGGGAGCTGTTTTTT
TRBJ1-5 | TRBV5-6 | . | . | CASSLEGHSNQPQHF | TGTGCCAGCAGCTTGGAGGGGCATAGCAATCAGCCCCAGCATTTT
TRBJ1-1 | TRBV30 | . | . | CAWRETGNTEAFF | TGTGCCTGGAGAGAGACAGGGAACACTGAAGCTTTCTTT
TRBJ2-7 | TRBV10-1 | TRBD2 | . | CASRGGGGTHYEQYF | TGCGCCAGCAGGGGGGGCGGGGGGACCCACTACGAGCAGTACTTC
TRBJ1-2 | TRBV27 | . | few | CASSDTGPMAWGYTF | TGTGCCAGCAGTGATACAGGGCCTATGGCCTGGGGCTACACCTTC
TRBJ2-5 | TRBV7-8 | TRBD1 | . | CASSLAGTAKETQYF | TGTGCCAGCAGCTTAGCGGGGACAGCGAAAGAGACCCAGTACTTC
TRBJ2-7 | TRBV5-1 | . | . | CASSLDGHEQYF | TGCGCCAGCAGCTTGGATGGCCACGAGCAGTACTTC
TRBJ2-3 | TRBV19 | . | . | CASSNFKIDTQYF | TGTGCCAGTAGTAACTTCAAGATAGATACGCAGTATTTT
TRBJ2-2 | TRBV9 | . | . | CASSVDNRDTGELFF | TGTGCCAGCAGCGTCGACAATAGAGACACCGGGGAGCTGTTTTTT
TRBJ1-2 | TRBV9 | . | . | CASRDLTEEDGYTF | TGTGCCAGCAGAGACCTAACAGAGGAGGATGGCTACACCTTC
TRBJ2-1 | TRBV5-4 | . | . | CASSLGDYNEQFF | TGTGCCAGCAGCTTGGGAGACTACAATGAGCAGTTCTTC
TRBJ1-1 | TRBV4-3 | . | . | CASSKGWLLENTEAFF | TGCGCCAGCAGCAAGGGGTGGCTGTTGGAGAACACTGAAGCTTTCTTT
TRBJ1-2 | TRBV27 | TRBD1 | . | CASSLGGAGGDGYTF | TGTGCCAGCAGTTTAGGTGGGGCAGGGGGCGATGGCTACACCTTC
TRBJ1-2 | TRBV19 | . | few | CASTGGNYGYTF | TGTGCCAGCACAGGAGGGAACTATGGCTACACCTTC
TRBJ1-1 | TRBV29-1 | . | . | CSAVGGFRRIGTEAFF | TGCAGCGCAGTGGGTGGGTTCCGGCGGATAGGTACTGAAGCTTTCTTT
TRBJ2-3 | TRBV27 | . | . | CASSLRMRGDTQYF | TGTGCCAGCAGTTTACGCATGAGAGGGGATACGCAGTATTTT
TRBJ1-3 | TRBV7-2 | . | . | CASSPLSGNTIYF | TGTGCCAGCAGCCCCCTCTCTGGAAACACCATATATTTT
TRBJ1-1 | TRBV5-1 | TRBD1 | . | CASSTTGDENTEAFF | TGCGCCAGCAGCACCACAGGGGATGAGAACACTGAAGCTTTCTTT
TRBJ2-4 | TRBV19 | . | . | CASSTPGAKNIQYF | TGTGCCAGTAGTACCCCCGGTGCCAAAAACATTCAGTACTTC
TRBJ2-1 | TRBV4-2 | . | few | CASSQEGVFEQFF | TGTGCCAGCAGCCAAGAGGGCGTTTTTGAGCAGTTCTTC
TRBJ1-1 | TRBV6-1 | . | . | CASIQAPYAEAFF | TGTGCCAGCATTCAGGCCCCCTACGCTGAAGCTTTCTTT
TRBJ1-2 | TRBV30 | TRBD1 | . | CAWRADREYYGYTF | TGTGCCTGGAGGGCGGACAGGGAATACTATGGCTACACCTTC
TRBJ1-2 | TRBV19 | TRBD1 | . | CASSLRDRVDGYTF | TGTGCCAGTAGTCTCCGGGACAGGGTTGATGGCTACACCTTC
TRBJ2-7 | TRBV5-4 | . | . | CASSLESSSYEQYF | TGTGCCAGCAGCTTGGAGAGTTCCTCCTACGAGCAGTACTTC
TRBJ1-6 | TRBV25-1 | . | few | CASSAGYNSPLHF | TGTGCCAGCAGTGCAGGGTATAATTCACCCCTCCACTTT